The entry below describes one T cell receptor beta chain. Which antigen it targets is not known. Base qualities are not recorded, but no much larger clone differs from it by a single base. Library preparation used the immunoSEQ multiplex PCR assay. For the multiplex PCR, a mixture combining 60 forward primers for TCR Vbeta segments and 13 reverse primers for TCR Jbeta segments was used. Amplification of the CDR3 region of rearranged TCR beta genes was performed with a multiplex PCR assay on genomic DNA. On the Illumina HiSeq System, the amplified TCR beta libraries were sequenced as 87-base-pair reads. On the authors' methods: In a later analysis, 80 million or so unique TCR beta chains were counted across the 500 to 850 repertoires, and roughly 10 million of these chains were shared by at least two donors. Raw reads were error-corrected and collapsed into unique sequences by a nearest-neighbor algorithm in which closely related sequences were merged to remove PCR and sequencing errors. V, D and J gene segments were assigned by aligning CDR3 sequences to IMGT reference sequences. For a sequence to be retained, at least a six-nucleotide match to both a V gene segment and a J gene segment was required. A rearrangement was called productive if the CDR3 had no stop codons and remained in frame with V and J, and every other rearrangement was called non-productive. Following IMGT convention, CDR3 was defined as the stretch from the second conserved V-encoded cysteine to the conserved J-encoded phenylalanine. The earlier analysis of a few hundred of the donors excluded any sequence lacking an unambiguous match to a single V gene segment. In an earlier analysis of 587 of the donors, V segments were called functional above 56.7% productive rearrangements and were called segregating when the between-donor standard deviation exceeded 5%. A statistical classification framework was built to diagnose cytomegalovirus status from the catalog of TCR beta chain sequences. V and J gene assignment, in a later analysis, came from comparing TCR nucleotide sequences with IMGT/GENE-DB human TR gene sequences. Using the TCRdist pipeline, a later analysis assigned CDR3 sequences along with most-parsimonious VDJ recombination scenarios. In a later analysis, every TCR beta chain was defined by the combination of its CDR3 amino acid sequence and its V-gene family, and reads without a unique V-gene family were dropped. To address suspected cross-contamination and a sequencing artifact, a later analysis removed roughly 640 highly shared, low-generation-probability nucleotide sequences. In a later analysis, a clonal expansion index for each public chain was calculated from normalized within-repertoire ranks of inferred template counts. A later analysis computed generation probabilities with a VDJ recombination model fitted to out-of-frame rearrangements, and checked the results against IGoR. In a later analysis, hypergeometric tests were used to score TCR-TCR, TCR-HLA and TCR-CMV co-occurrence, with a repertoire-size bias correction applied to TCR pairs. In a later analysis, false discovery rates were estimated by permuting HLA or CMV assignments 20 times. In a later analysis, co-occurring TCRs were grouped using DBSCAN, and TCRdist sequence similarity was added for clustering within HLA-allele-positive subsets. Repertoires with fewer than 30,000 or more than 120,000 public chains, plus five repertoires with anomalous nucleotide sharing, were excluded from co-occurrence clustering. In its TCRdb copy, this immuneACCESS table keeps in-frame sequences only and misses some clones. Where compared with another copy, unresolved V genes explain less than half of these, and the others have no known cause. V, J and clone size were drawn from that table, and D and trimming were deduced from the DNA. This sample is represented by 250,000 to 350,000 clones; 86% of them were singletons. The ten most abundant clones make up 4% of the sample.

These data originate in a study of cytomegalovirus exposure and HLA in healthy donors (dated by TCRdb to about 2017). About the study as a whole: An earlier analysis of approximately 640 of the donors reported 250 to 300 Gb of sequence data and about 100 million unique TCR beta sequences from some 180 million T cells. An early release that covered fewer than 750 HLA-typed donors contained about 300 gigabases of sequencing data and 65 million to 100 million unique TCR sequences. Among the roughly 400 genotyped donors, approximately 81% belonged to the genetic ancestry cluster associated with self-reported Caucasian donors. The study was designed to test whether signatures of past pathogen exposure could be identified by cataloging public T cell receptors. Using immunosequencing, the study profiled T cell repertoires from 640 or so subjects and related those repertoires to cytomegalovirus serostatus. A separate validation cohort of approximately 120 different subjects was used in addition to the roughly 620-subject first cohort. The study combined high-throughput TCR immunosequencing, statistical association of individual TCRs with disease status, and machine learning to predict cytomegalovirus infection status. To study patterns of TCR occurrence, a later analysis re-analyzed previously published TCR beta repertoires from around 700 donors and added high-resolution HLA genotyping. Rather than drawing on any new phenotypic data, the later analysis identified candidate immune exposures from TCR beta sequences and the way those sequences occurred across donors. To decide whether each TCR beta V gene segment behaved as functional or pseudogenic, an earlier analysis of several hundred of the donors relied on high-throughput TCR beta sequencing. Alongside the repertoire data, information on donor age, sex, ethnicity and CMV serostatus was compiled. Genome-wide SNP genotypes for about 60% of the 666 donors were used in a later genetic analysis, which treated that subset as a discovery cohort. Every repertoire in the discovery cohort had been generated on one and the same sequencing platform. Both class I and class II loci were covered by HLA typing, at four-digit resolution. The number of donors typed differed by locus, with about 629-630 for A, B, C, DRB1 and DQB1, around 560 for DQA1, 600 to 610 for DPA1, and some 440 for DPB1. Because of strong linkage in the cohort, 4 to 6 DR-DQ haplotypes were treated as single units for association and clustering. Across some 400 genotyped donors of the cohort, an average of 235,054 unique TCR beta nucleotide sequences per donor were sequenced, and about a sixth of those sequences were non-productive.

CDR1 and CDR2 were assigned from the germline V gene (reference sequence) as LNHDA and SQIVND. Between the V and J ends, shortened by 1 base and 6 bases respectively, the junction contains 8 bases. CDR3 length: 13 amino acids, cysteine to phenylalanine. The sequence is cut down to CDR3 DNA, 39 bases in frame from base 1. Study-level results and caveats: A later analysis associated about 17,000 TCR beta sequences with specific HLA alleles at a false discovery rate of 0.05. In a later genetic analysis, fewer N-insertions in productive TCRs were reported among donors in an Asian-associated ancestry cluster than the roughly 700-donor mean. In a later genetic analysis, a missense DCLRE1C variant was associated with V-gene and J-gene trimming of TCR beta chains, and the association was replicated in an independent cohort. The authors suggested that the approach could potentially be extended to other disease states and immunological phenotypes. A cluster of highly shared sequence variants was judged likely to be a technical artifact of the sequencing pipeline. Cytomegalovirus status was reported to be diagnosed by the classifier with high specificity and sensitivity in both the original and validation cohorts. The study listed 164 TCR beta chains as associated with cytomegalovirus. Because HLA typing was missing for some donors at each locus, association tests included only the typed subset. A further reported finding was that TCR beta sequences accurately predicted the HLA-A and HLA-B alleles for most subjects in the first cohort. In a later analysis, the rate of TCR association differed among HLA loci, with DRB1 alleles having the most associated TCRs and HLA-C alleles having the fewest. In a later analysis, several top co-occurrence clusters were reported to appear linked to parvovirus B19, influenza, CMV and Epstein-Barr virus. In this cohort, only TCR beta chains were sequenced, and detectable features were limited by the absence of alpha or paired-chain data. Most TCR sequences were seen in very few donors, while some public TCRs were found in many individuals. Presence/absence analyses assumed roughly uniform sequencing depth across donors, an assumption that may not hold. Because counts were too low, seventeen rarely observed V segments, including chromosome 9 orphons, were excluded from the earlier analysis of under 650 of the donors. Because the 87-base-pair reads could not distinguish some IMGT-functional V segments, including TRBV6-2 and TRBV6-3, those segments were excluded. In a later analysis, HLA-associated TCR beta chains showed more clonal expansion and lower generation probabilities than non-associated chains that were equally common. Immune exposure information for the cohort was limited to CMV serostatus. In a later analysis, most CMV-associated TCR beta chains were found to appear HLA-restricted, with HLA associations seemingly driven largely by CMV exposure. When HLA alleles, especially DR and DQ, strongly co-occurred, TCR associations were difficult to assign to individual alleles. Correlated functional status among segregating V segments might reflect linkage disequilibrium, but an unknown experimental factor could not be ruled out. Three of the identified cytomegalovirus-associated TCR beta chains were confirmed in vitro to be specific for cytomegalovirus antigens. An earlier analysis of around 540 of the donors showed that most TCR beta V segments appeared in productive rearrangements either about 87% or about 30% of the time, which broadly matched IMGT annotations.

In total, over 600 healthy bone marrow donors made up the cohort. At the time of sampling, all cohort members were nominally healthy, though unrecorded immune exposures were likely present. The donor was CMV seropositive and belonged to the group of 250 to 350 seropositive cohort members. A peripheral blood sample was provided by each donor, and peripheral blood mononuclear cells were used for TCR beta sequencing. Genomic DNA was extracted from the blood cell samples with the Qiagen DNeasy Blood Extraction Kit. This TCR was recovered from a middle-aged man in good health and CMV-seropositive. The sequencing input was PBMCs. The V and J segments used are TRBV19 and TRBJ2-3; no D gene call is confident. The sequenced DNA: TGTGCCAGTAGTATAGGGTGGCCGGATACGCAGTATTTT. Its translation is CASSIGWPDTQYF.